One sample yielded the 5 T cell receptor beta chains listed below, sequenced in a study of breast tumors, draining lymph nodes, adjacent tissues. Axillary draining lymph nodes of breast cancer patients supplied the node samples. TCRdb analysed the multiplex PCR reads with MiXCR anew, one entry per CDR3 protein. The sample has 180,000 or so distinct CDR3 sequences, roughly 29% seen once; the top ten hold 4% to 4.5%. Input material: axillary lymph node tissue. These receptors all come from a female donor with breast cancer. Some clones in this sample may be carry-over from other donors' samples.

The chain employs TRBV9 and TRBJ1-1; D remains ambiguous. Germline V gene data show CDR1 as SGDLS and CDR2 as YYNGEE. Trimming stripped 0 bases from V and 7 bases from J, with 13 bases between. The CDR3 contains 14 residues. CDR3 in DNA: TGTGCCAGCAGCGTAGGTGAGCGGTCGAGTGAAGCTTTCTTT. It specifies CASSVGERSSEAFF. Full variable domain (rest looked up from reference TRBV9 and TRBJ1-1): DSGVTQTPKHLITATGQRVTLRCSPRSGDLSVYWYQQSLDQGLQFLIQYYNGEERAKGNILERFSAQQFPDLHSELNLSSLELGDSALYFCASSVGERSSEAFFGQGTRLTVV.

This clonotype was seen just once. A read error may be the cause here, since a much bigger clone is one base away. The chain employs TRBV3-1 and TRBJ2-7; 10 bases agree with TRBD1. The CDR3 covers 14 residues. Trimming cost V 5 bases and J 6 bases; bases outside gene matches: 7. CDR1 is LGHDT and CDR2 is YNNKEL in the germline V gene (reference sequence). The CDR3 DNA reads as TGTGCCAGCAGCAACCGGGACAGGGGCCGCGAGCAGTACTTC. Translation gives CASSNRDRGREQYF.

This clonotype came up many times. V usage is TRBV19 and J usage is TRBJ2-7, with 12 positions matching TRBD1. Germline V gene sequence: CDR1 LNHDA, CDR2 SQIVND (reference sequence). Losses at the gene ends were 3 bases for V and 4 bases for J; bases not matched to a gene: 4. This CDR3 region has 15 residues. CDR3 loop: CASSIRGQGAYEQYF. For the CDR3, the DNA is TGTGCCAGTAGTATTAGGGGACAGGGGGCGTACGAGCAGTACTTC.

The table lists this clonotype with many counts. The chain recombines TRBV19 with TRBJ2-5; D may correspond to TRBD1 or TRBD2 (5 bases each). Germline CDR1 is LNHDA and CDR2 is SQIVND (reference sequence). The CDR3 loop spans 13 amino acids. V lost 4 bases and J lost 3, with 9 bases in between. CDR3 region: CASSTGTEETQYF. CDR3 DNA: TGTGCCAGTAGTACAGGGACGGAAGAGACCCAGTACTTC.

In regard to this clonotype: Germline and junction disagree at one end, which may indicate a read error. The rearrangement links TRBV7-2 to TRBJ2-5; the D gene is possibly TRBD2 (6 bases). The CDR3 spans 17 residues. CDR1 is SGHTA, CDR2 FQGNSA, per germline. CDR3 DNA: TGTGCCGGCAGCCCGCTAGGACTAACGGCAACACAAGAGACCCAGTACTTC. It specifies CAGSPLGLTATQETQYF.